What follows describes a single T cell receptor beta chain. This sample stems from a study of PD-L1 blockade in urothelial cancer. About the study: When blood samples were assessed, the median T cell count was about 140,000.

Each PCR contained spiked-in synthetic TCR analog templates. The data were produced by immunoSEQ multiplex PCR, yet TCRdb's version contains in-frame clones alone and is incomplete. The sample holds about 83,000 clones, 87% seen once. The patients' disease, urothelial carcinoma, was locally advanced or metastatic. The germline V gene encodes CDR1 ENHRY and CDR2 SYGVKD. J lost 5 bases, V lost 4 bases, and 5 bases had no gene match. This CDR3 has 14 amino acids. The chain has TRBV10-3 and TRBJ2-1; 7 bases fit TRBD2. This TCR was sampled from a woman aged 65 to 85 with urothelial cancer. Source: PBMCs, taken around atezolizumab (anti-PD-L1) treatment. The CDR3 region has the DNA TGTGCCATCAGTGTTGCGGGAGATCACAATGAGCAGTTCTTC. Translation: CAISVAGDHNEQFF.